The 13 T cell receptor beta chains presented below share a single source sample, sequenced in a study of blood T cell repertoires in COVID-19. Sequencing was performed with immunoSEQ multiplex PCR; in TCRdb, only in-frame clones are kept and a portion is missing. The repertoire holds roughly 300,000 clones, with approximately 85% as singletons. Sequencing was performed on peripheral blood. These receptors were collected from a human donor in a cohort sampled during active COVID-19.

The CDR3 region has the DNA TGCGCCAGCAGCCATTCATCCGGGACAGGGGATGAAAAACTGTTTTTT. This sequence encodes CASSHSSGTGDEKLFF. This chain links TRBV4-1 with TRBJ1-4; 10 bases agree with TRBD1. J was trimmed by 6 bases and V by 3 bases; bases with no gene match: 7. This CDR3 spans 16 amino acids. The germline V gene has CDR1 MGHRA and CDR2 YSYEKL.

This chain's CDR3 is CASSQGETGELFF. CDR3 DNA: TGTGCCAGCAGCCAAGGAGAGACCGGGGAGCTGTTTTTT. The rearrangement joins TRBV4-2 to TRBJ2-2; no clear D gene. Trimming stripped 1 base from V and 5 bases from J, with 5 bases between. Germline V gene sequence: CDR1 LGHNA, CDR2 YNFKEQ. The CDR3 consists of 13 residues.

The chain is built from TRBV27 and TRBJ1-1; no reliable D call. The germline V gene encodes CDR1 MNHEY and CDR2 SMNVEV (reference sequence). The CDR3 totals 14 residues. Trimming removed 4 bases at V and 4 bases at J, with 13 bases between. CDR3 in DNA: TGTGCCAGCAGTTATTCCCCGAGATCCACTGAAGCTTTCTTT. It specifies CASSYSPRSTEAFF.

This clone came up a few times. J is TRBJ1-1 and V is TRBV12-5; a weak D match, TRBD1 (5 bases). CDR1 is LGHNT, CDR2 FRNRAP, per germline. The CDR3 length is 17 residues. Trimming left V 0 bases short and J 4 bases short, with 18 bases between. In DNA, the CDR3 is TGTGCTAGTGGTTTGGTCCCTCTCGACGGCGGGGCCACTGAAGCTTTCTTT. It encodes CASGLVPLDGGATEAFF.

The rearrangement uses TRBV24-1 and TRBJ2-3; the D gene is possibly TRBD1 (5 bases). V dropped 5 bases and J dropped 11 bases, with 10 bases sitting between them. Germline CDR1 KGHDR, CDR2 SFDVKD. CDR3 size: 11 residues. CDR3 DNA sequence: TGTGCCACCAGTGCTGCCGGACAGCAGTATTTT. It specifies CATSAAGQQYF.

The genes are TRBV5-1 and TRBJ1-1; TRBD1 agrees at 7 bases. This CDR3 contains 17 residues. The trim removed 0 bases at V and 0 bases at J, leaving 8 bases unmatched. Looked up from germline, CDR1 is SGHRS and CDR2 is YFSETQ. CDR3 DNA sequence: TGCGCCAGCAGCTTGGTCCGGGACAGCACCATGAACACTGAAGCTTTCTTT. Its translation is CASSLVRDSTMNTEAFF.

The table lists this clone with a count of one. The genes are TRBV6-1 and TRBJ1-6; D not certain. Germline CDR1 and CDR2: MNHNS and SASEGT. The CDR3 contains 15 residues. V was clipped by 1 base and J by 7 bases, with 11 bases between them. The CDR3 region has the DNA TGTGCCAGCAGTGAAGTTGGGAGTAGGAATTCACCCCTCCACTTT. This sequence encodes CASSEVGSRNSPLHF.

The V gene is TRBV19, the J gene TRBJ1-2; the match to TRBD1 covers 8 bases. The V segment lost 3 bases and the J segment 5 bases; nucleotides outside the gene matches: 20. The CDR3 totals 19 residues. CDR1 LNHDA and CDR2 SQIVND come from the germline V gene (reference sequence). In DNA, the CDR3 is TGTGCCAGTAGTATCAAGACCAACTTAGGACAGGGCTCGTTTTATGGCTACACCTTC. This sequence encodes CASSIKTNLGQGSFYGYTF.

This chain connects TRBV7-3 to TRBJ1-2, with D unresolved. V shed 1 base and J shed 3 bases, with 6 bases lying between them. The CDR3 runs 13 residues. Germline V gene sequence: CDR1 SGHTA, CDR2 FQGTGA. CDR3 sequence (DNA): TGTGCCAGCAGCTTAAATGCAGACTATGGCTACACCTTC. It encodes CASSLNADYGYTF.

The rearrangement uses TRBV3-1 (or the pseudogene TRBV3-2) and TRBJ1-5, with TRBD1 matching 7 bases. The V gene end was trimmed by 3 bases and the J gene end by 3 bases; junction bases not matched to a gene: 8. The CDR3 loop spans 16 amino acids. The germline CDR1 and CDR2 sequences are LGHDT and YNNKEL (reference sequence). The CDR3 spells CASSHATGTANQPQHF. DNA of the CDR3: TGTGCCAGCAGCCATGCTACCGGGACAGCCAATCAGCCCCAGCATTTT.

About this clone itself: Other DNA variants within this sample encode the same CDR3. V and J are TRBV6-5 and TRBJ1-4; possibly TRBD1 for D (5 bases). Trimming stripped 6 bases from V and 6 bases from J, with 14 bases between. Germline V gene sequence: CDR1 MNHEY, CDR2 SVGAGI. The length of the CDR3 is 14 residues. The CDR3 DNA is TGTGCCAGCAGAACGGGAGGAGGGGATGAAAAACTGTTTTTT. This sequence encodes CASRTGGGDEKLFF.

This chain connects TRBV2 to TRBJ2-1; 7 bases agree with TRBD1. There are 14 residues in the CDR3. Per the germline V gene, CDR1 is SNHLY and CDR2 is FYNNEI. V was pared by 6 bases and J by 15 bases, with 17 bases of the junction left unmatched. Here the CDR3 DNA reads TGTGCCAGCAGAGAGATCGCCTTAGGACAGGAGGTGTTCTTC. It is translated as CASREIALGQEVFF.

This clone appeared once. The V call is TRBV5-6, the J call TRBJ2-1; no reliable D call. The CDR3 is 12 amino acids. Germline CDR1 and CDR2: SGHDT and YYEEEE. V gave up 1 base and J gave up 8 bases, with 7 bases separating them. This CDR3 reads CASSLLRHEQFF. DNA of the CDR3: TGTGCCAGCAGCTTGCTGAGGCATGAGCAGTTCTTC.